This TCR beta chain was sequenced for a study of neurological immune-mediated disorders. This clonotype was recorded many times. TCRdb re-called the 5' RACE reads with MiXCR, one entry per CDR3 protein. This sample yields roughly 80,000 distinct CDR3 sequences, of which 10% are seen a single time; about 1.8% belongs to the top ten. The length of the CDR3 is 18 residues. V lost 1 base to trimming and J lost 0 bases, with 13 bases between them. From germline, CDR1 is LGHNA and CDR2 YNFKEQ. The receptor was isolated from a man aged 40-49 years in good health. This chain joins TRBV4-2 and TRBJ2-6, with D tentatively TRBD1 (6 bases). Input material: PBMCs. CDR3 sequence (DNA): TGTGCCAGCAGCCAAGGTTCCCAGGGGCCCTCTGGGGCCAACGTCCTGACTTTC. Amino acids: CASSQGSQGPSGANVLTF.